Presented here are 21 T cell receptor beta chains from one specimen sequenced in a study of beta chain features in type 1 diabetes. These receptors have no identified antigens. Study-wide results and limits: Moderately but significantly shorter TCRB CDR3s were found in Type 1 diabetes patients in all four CD4+ subsets.

cDNA synthesis used the whole RNA isolate, giving expressed TCRB sequences. The protocol was immunoSEQ multiplex PCR, while the TCRdb copy is restricted to in-frame clones and leaves out a portion. Of approximately 250,000 clones in the sample, about 23% were seen once. Sequenced input: naive CD4+ T cells from blood. The receptors were sampled from a woman aged 25 to 45 with type 1 diabetes.

This clone was seen a few times. The CDR3 nucleotides read TGTGCCAGCAGCGCTGAGAGACTGGGACTAGCGGGAATGGAGGAGACCCAGTACTTC. This sequence encodes CASSAERLGLAGMEETQYF. The V call is TRBV9, the J call TRBJ2-5; 13 bases line up with TRBD2. CDR3 length: 19 amino acids. Germline CDR1 and CDR2: SGDLS and YYNGEE. After removal of 3 bases from V and 5 bases from J, the junction contained 16 bases not matched to a gene. Full variable domain (remainder filled in from reference TRBV9 and TRBJ2-5): DSGVTQTPKHLITATGQRVTLRCSPRSGDLSVYWYQQSLDQGLQFLIQYYNGEERAKGNILERFSAQQFPDLHSELNLSSLELGDSALYFCASSAERLGLAGMEETQYFGPGTRLLVL.

A few counts support this clone. This rearrangement joins TRBV29-1 to TRBJ2-1; 14 nucleotides match TRBD2. V was clipped by 6 bases and J by 7 bases; unmatched bases: 8. CDR3 size: 15 residues. CDR1 is SQVTM and CDR2 is ANQGSEA in the germline V gene. The CDR3 loop reads CSVAGTSGSWNEQFF. The CDR3 DNA reads TGCAGCGTAGCCGGGACTAGCGGGAGTTGGAATGAGCAGTTCTTC.

The chain recombines TRBV5-4 with TRBJ2-7, with 9 bases that match TRBD1. V shed 5 bases, J shed 4 bases, and the junction held 7 bases outside the gene matches. CDR1 and CDR2 from the germline V gene are SGHNT and YYREEE (reference sequence). There are 14 residues in the CDR3. CDR3 residues: CASRNRDREYEQYF. CDR3 coding DNA: TGTGCCAGCAGAAACCGGGACAGGGAGTACGAGCAGTACTTC.

This clone was found a few times. This sequence joins TRBV5-6 and TRBJ1-5, with TRBD1 matching 9 bases. The CDR3 spans 16 residues. CDR1 and CDR2 (germline): SGHDT, YYEEEE. V shed 3 bases and J 2 bases; nucleotides not matched to a gene: 6. CDR3 region: CASSSGWTGGNQPQHF. DNA of the CDR3: TGTGCCAGCAGCTCCGGGTGGACAGGGGGCAATCAGCCCCAGCATTTT. The variable domain in full, completed from reference TRBV5-6 and TRBJ1-5, reads DAGVTQSPTHLIKTRGQQVTLRCSPKSGHDTVSWYQQALGQGPQFIFQYYEEEERQRGNFPDRFSGHQFPNYSSELNVNALLLGDSALYLCASSSGWTGGNQPQHFGDGTRLSIL.

V usage is TRBV18 and J usage is TRBJ2-3; perhaps TRBD2 as D (5 bases). The V gene's germline CDR1 is KGHSH and CDR2 LQKENI. The CDR3 sequence is 16 residues long. Trimming removed 0 bases at V and 4 bases at J, with 14 bases between. This chain's CDR3 is CASSPPRGSRADTQYF. As DNA, the CDR3 is TGTGCCAGCTCACCACCTCGTGGGAGTCGGGCAGATACGCAGTATTTT.

The chain combines TRBV29-1 with TRBJ1-1; D remains unclear. This CDR3 region has 13 residues. V was trimmed by 4 bases and J by 3 bases, leaving 12 bases between them. The V gene's germline CDR1 is SQVTM and CDR2 ANQGSEA. The CDR3 loop is CSVGGRFYTEAFF. The CDR3, as DNA: TGCAGCGTTGGTGGGAGGTTCTACACTGAAGCTTTCTTT.

The chain has TRBV7-3 and TRBJ2-1; 13 bases are shared with TRBD2. The CDR3 covers 16 residues. Unmatched junction bases numbered 12, after V lost 8 bases and J lost 8 bases. CDR1 is SGHTA and CDR2 is FQGTGA in the germline V gene. The CDR3 sequence: CASRDGGTSGVHEQFF. The CDR3 DNA follows: TGTGCCAGCCGTGATGGGGGGACTAGCGGGGTCCATGAGCAGTTCTTC. Full variable domain (remainder filled in from reference TRBV7-3 and TRBJ2-1): GAGVSQTPSNKVTEKGKYVELRCDPISGHTALYWYRQSLGQGPEFLIYFQGTGAADDSGLPNDRFFAVRPEGSVSTLKIQRTERGDSAVYLCASRDGGTSGVHEQFFGPGTRLTVL.

This clone was seen a handful of times. The chain has TRBV5-1 and TRBJ2-3, with D perhaps matching TRBD2 (5 bases). CDR1 is SGHRS, CDR2 YFSETQ, per germline. This CDR3 comprises 15 residues. V lost 5 bases and J lost 0, with 13 bases in between. Written as DNA, the CDR3 is TGCGCCAGCAGACCCAGCGGAGCTAGCACAGATACGCAGTATTTT. Translating it yields CASRPSGASTDTQYF.

This CDR3 reads CASSITQGNYGYTF. CDR3 nucleotides: TGTGCCAGCAGTATAACTCAGGGAAACTATGGCTACACCTTC. The V gene is TRBV27, the J gene TRBJ1-2, with D perhaps TRBD1 (5 bases). V gave up 5 bases and J gave up 2 bases, with 12 bases separating them. CDR1 and CDR2 from the germline V gene are MNHEY and SMNVEV (reference sequence). This CDR3 is built from 14 residues.

The V and J genes are TRBV5-4 and TRBJ2-7, with 9 bases identical to TRBD1. The germline V gene has CDR1 SGHNT and CDR2 YYREEE (reference sequence). V lost 4 bases, J lost 4 bases, and 9 bases stayed unmatched. The CDR3 runs 15 residues. CDR3 amino acids: CASSTKTGGLYEQYF. The CDR3 bases are TGTGCCAGCAGCACCAAGACAGGGGGTTTGTACGAGCAGTACTTC.

Here the CDR3 DNA reads TGCAGCGTTGACCTGGGACAGGGGGCTCCCTCTACGACTAACTATGGCTACACCTTC. Translation gives CSVDLGQGAPSTTNYGYTF. V usage is TRBV29-1 and J usage is TRBJ1-2, with 12 bases that match TRBD1. CDR3 length: 19 amino acids. Trimming removed 3 bases from V and 0 bases from J; junction bases left unmatched: 14. The V gene's germline CDR1 is SQVTM and CDR2 ANQGSEA.

This clone was seen a handful of times. This rearrangement joins TRBV18 to TRBJ2-7; D might be TRBD1 (6 bases). The CDR3 has 14 residues. The V end lost 1 base, the J end lost 5 bases, and 12 bases lay between the germline ends. In germline, CDR1 is KGHSH, CDR2 LQKENI. CDR3 DNA sequence: TGTGCCAGCTCACCACTTCAGGGGAAACACGAGCAGTACTTC. Translating gives CASSPLQGKHEQYF.

The V gene is TRBV7-3, the J gene TRBJ2-7; 8 bases are shared with TRBD2. There are 15 residues in the CDR3. The V gene end was trimmed by 4 bases and the J gene end by 2 bases; junction bases not matched to a gene: 7. The V gene's germline CDR1 is SGHTA and CDR2 FQGTGA. CDR3 nucleotide sequence: TGTGCCAGCAGCTGGGCGGGAGGAAACGCCTACGAGCAGTACTTC. Encoded protein: CASSWAGGNAYEQYF.

This clone was counted only a few times. The chain has TRBV30 and TRBJ2-5; possibly TRBD2 for D (5 bases). V was pared by 4 bases and J by 1 base, with 16 bases between. This CDR3 has 15 residues. Germline lookup yields CDR1 GTSNPN and CDR2 SVGIG (reference sequence). The chain's CDR3 is CAWNQAGLPQETQYF. In nucleotides, the CDR3 is TGTGCCTGGAATCAGGCGGGCCTTCCCCAAGAGACCCAGTACTTC.

The chain is built from TRBV29-1 and TRBJ1-4; TRBD1 agrees at 7 bases. The CDR3 consists of 16 residues. V lost 6 bases, J lost 6 bases, and 16 bases stayed unmatched. The germline CDR1 and CDR2 sequences are SQVTM and ANQGSEA. CDR3 DNA sequence: TGCAGCGTGGGGGATACAGGGGCCCTGCGTCATGAAAAACTGTTTTTT. It is translated as CSVGDTGALRHEKLFF.

This clone came up a few times. The chain couples TRBV5-1 to TRBJ2-2, with TRBD2 matching 7 bases. CDR3 size: 17 residues. Germline loops: CDR1 SGHRS, CDR2 YFSETQ. The V segment lost 0 bases and the J segment 3 bases; nucleotides outside the gene matches: 8. CDR3 coding DNA: TGCGCCAGCAGCTTGGCCCTTGAAGCGGGGCACACCGGGGAGCTGTTTTTT. It yields the protein CASSLALEAGHTGELFF.

This clone was seen a handful of times. The chain links TRBV7-2 to TRBJ1-1; maybe TRBD1 (5 bases). The CDR3 totals 16 residues. Deletions cut 2 bases from V and 4 bases from J, with 17 bases between. Germline values: CDR1 SGHTA, CDR2 FQGNSA. The DNA for the CDR3 is TGTGCCAGCAGCTTAAATTTCAAACAGGTCGGCACTGAAGCTTTCTTT. Protein sequence: CASSLNFKQVGTEAFF.

The chain links TRBV20-1 to TRBJ1-2; possible D gene TRBD1, 6 bases. V was clipped by 6 bases and J by 6 bases, with 11 bases between them. The CDR3 runs 11 residues. CDR1 DFQATT and CDR2 SNEGSKA come from the germline V gene (reference sequence). DNA of the CDR3: TGCAGTGCCCGGACAGACGATGGCTACACCTTC. This sequence encodes CSARTDDGYTF.

The V gene is TRBV19, the J gene TRBJ1-1, with D hard to call. The length of the CDR3 is 15 residues. Per germline, CDR1 LNHDA and CDR2 SQIVND (reference sequence). The V and J ends lost 6 bases and 4 bases respectively, with 18 bases between them. The CDR3 spells CASSPGIQIGTEAFF. CDR3 bases: TGTGCCAGTAGCCCGGGGATTCAAATCGGCACTGAAGCTTTCTTT.

DNA of the CDR3: TGTGCCAGCAGCCCAATGGGCGGGAGGCTCAATGAGCAGTTCTTC. Translated: CASSPMGGRLNEQFF. The J gene is TRBJ2-1, the V gene TRBV9, with 8 bases that match TRBD2. There are 15 residues in the CDR3. Per the germline V gene, CDR1 is SGDLS and CDR2 is YYNGEE. The V gene end was trimmed by 4 bases and the J gene end by 6 bases; junction bases not matched to a gene: 9.

The chain carries TRBV11-2 and TRBJ2-7; possibly TRBD1 for D (5 bases). Trimming took off 3 bases at V and 6 bases at J, with 9 bases between the two ends. The CDR3 covers 12 residues. CDR1 and CDR2 (germline): SGHAT, FQNNGV. Written as DNA, the CDR3 is TGTGCCAGCAGCTTCTCTCAGGGCGAGCAGTACTTC. Its protein product is CASSFSQGEQYF.